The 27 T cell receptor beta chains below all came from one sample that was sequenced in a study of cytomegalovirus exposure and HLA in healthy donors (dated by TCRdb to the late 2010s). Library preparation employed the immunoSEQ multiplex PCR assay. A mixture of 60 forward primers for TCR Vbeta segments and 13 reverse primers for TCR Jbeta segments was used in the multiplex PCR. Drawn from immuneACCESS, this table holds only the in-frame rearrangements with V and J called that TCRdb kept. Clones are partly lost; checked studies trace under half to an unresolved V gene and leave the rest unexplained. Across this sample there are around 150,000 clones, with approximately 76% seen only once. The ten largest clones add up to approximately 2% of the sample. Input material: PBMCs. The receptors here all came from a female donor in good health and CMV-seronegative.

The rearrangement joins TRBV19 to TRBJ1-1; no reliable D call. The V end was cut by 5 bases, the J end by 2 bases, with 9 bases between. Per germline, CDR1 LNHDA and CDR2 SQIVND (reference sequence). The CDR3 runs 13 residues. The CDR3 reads CASSAAANTEAFF. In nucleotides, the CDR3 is TGTGCCAGTAGTGCGGCAGCTAACACTGAAGCTTTCTTT. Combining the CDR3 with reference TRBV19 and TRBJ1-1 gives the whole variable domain DGGITQSPKYLFRKEGQNVTLSCEQNLNHDAMYWYRQDPGQGLRLIYYSQIVNDFQKGDIAEGYSVSREKKESFPLTVTSAQKNPTAFYLCASSAAANTEAFFGQGTRLTVV.

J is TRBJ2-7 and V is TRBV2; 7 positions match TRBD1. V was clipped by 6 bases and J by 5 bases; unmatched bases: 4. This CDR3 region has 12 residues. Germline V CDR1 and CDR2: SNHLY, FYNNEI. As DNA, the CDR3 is TGTGCCAGCAGCGAACAGGGGAACGAGCAGTACTTC. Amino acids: CASSEQGNEQYF.

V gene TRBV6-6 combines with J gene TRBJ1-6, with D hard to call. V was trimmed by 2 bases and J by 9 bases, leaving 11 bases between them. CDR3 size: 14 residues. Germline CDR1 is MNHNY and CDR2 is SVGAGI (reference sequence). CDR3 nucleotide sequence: TGTGCCAGCAGTTACCCGATGACTGGTTCACCCCTCCACTTT. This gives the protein CASSYPMTGSPLHF.

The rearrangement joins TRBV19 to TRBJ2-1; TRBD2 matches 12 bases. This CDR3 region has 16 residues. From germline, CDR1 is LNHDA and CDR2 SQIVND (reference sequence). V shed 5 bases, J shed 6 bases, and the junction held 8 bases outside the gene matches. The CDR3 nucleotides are TGTGCCAGTAGTCCTCGGACTAGCGGGACCGGCAATGAGCAGTTCTTC. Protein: CASSPRTSGTGNEQFF.

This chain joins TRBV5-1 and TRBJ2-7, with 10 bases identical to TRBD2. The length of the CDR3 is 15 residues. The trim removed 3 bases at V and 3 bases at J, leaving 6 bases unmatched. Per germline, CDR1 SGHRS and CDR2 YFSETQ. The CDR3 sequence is CASSWGTSASYEQYF. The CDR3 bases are TGCGCCAGCAGCTGGGGGACTAGCGCGAGCTACGAGCAGTACTTC.

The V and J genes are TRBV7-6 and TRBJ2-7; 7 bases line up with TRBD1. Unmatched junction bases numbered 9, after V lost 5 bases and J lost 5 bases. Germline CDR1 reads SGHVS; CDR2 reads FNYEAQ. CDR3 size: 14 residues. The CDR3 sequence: CASSATGFFNEQYF. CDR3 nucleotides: TGTGCCAGCAGCGCGACAGGGTTCTTCAACGAGCAGTACTTC.

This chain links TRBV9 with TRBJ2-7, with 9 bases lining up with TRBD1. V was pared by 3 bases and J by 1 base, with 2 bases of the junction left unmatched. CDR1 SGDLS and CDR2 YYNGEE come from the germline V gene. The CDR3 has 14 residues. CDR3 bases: TGTGCCAGCAGCGGGGGACAGGGTTCCTACGAGCAGTACTTC. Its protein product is CASSGGQGSYEQYF.

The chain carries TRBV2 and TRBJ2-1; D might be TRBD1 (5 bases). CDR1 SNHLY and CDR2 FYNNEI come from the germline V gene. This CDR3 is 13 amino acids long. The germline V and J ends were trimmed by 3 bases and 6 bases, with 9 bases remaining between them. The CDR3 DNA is TGTGCCAGCAGTGATTCAGGGATCAATGAGCAGTTCTTC. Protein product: CASSDSGINEQFF.

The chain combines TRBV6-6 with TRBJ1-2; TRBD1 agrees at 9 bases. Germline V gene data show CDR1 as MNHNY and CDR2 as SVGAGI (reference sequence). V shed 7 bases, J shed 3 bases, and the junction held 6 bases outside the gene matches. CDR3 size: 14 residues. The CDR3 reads CASTRQGVYYGYTF. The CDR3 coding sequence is TGTGCCAGCACCCGACAGGGGGTCTACTATGGCTACACCTTC.

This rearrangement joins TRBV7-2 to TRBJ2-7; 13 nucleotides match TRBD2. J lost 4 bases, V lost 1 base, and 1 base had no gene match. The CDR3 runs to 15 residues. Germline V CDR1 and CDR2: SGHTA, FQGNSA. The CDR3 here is CASSLGTSGRYEQYF. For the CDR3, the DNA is TGTGCCAGCAGCTTAGGGACTAGCGGGAGATACGAGCAGTACTTC.

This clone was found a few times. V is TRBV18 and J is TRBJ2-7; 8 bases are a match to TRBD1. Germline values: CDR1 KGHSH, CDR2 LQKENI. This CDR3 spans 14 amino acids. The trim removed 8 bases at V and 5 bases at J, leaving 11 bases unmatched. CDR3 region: CASATTGGDHEQYF. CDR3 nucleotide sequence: TGTGCCAGCGCAACTACAGGGGGTGACCACGAGCAGTACTTC.

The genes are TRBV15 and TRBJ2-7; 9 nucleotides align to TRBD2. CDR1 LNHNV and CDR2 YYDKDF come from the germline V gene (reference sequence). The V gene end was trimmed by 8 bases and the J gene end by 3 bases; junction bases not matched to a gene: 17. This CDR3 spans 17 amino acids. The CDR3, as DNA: TGTGCCACCGGGTCGGGACGGCCGGGACTAGCAGGCTACGAGCAGTACTTC. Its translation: CATGSGRPGLAGYEQYF.

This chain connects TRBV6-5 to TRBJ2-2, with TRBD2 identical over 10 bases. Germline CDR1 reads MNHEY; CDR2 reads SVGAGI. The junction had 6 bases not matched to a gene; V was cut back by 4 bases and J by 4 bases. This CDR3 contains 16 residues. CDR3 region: CASSLVLAGLTGELFF. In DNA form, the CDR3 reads TGTGCCAGCAGTTTAGTACTAGCGGGACTCACCGGGGAGCTGTTTTTT.

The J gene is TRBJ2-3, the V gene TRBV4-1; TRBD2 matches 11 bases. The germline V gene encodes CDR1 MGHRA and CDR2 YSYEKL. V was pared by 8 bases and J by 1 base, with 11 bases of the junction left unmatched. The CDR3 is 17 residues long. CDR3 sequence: CASGLLAGGPGTDTQYF. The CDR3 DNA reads TGCGCCAGCGGCCTCTTAGCGGGGGGGCCTGGCACAGATACGCAGTATTTT.

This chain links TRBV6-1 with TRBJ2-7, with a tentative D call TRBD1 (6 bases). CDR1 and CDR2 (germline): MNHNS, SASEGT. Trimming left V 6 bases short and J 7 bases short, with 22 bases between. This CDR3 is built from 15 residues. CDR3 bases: TGTGCCAGCAGCTCTCGCCAGACAGGTCGAGGGGAGCAGTACTTC. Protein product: CASSSRQTGRGEQYF.

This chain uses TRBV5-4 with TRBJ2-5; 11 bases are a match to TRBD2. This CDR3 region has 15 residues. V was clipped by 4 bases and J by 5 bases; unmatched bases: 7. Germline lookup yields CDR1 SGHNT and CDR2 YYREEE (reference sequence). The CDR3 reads CASSGRLAGLETQYF. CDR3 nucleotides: TGTGCCAGCAGCGGCCGACTAGCGGGATTGGAGACCCAGTACTTC.

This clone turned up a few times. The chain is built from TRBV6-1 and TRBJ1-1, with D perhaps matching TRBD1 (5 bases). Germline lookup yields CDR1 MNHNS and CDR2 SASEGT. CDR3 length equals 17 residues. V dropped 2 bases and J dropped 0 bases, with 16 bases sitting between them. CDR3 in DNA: TGTGCCAGCAGTGAAAGTTTGGCGGGGGGAATGAACACTGAAGCTTTCTTT. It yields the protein CASSESLAGGMNTEAFF.

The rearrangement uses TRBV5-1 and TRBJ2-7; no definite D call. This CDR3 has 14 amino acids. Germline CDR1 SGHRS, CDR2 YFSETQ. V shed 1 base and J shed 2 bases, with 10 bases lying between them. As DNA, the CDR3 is TGCGCCAGCAGCTTGTTTTCAGGAACCTACGAGCAGTACTTC. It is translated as CASSLFSGTYEQYF.

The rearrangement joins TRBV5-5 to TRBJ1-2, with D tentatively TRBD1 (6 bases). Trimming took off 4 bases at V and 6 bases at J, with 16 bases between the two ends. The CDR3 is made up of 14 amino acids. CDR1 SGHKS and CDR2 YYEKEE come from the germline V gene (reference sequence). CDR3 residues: CASSGSPGDNGYTF. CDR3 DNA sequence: TGTGCCAGCAGCGGCAGCCCAGGGGATAATGGCTACACCTTC.

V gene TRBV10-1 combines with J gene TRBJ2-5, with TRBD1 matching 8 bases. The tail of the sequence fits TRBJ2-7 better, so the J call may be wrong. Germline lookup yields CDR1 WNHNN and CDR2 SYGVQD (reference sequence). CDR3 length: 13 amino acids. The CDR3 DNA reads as TGCGCCAGCAGCGGACAGGGCTCCTACGAGCAGTACTTC. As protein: CASSGQGSYEQYF.

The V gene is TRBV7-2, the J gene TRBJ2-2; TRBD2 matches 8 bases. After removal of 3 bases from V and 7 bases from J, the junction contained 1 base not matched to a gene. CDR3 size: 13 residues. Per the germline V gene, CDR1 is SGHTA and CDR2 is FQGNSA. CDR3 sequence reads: CASSFAGGGELFF. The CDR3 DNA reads TGTGCCAGCAGCTTCGCGGGGGGCGGGGAGCTGTTTTTT. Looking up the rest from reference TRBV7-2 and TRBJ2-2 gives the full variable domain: GAGVSQSPSNKVTEKGKDVELRCDPISGHTALYWYRQSLGQGLEFLIYFQGNSAPDKSGLPSDRFSAERTGGSVSTLTIQRTQQEDSAVYLCASSFAGGGELFFGEGSRLTVL.

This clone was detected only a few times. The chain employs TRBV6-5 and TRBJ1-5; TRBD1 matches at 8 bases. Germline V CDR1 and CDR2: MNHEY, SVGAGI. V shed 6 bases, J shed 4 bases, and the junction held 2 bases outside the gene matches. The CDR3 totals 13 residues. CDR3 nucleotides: TGTGCCAGCAGCCGACAGGGGAATCAGCCCCAGCATTTT. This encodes CASSRQGNQPQHF.

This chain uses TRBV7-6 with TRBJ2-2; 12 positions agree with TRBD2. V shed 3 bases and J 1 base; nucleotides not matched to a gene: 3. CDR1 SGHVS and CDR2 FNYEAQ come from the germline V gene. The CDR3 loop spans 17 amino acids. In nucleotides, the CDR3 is TGTGCCAGCAGCTTCGAACTAGCGGGAGGGAACACCGGGGAGCTGTTTTTT. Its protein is CASSFELAGGNTGELFF.

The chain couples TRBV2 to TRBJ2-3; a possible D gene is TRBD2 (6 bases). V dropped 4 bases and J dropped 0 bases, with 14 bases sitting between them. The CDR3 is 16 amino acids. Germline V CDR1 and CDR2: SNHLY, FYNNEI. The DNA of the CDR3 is TGTGCCAGCAGTGCCAACTTTGGAGGGAGCACAGATACGCAGTATTTT. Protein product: CASSANFGGSTDTQYF.

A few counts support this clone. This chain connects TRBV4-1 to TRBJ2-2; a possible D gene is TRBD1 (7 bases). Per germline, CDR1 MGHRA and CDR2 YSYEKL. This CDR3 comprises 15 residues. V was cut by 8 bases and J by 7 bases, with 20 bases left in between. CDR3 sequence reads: CASEPSRQGGGELFF. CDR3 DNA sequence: TGCGCCAGCGAACCAAGTCGACAGGGAGGCGGGGAGCTGTTTTTT.

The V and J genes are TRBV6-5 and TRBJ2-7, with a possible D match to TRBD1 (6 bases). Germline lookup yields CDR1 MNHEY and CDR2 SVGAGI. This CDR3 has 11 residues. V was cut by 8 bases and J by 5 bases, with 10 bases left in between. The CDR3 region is CASPGGNEQYF. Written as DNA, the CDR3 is TGTGCCAGCCCTGGGGGCAACGAGCAGTACTTC.

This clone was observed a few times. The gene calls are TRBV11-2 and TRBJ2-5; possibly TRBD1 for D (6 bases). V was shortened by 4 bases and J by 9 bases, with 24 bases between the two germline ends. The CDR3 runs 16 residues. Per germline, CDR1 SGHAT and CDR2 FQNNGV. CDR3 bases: TGTGCCAGCAGCTCCGTACAGGGCCCTCTTGGATTGGCCCAGTACTTC. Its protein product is CASSSVQGPLGLAQYF.